This T cell receptor beta chain was identified during a study of OX40 agonist ivuxolimab in advanced cancers. Study summary: A mean age of roughly 66 years, range roughly 23 to 79, was recorded, and around 85% were male.

The germline V gene has CDR1 SGHTA and CDR2 FQGNSA. Between the trimmed V and J ends, which lost 4 bases and 13 bases, there was a span of 17 bases. This CDR3 spans 13 amino acids. With regard to this clone: Its antigen is unidentified.

Study findings and constraints: Among patients with partial responses at 0.1-3.0 mg/kg, clonal expansion was among the lowest.

Here immunoSEQ multiplex PCR was the method, and the copy in TCRdb shows in-frame clones only, minus some. Seen here are around 150,000 clones, about 92% observed once, and the top ten hold roughly 1%. Excluded were patients having autoimmune disease history or systemic immunosuppression. The receptor's source is an adult with an advanced solid tumor such as melanoma, head and neck, liver or kidney cancer. The chain is built from TRBV7-2 and TRBJ2-1, with TRBD1 as a possible D gene (8 bases). Here the sequenced sample was CD4+ or CD8+ T cells sorted from blood, taken in a trial of the OX40 agonist ivuxolimab. CDR3 in DNA: TGTGCCAGCAGCTCAAGACAGGGGAGGGAACAGTTCTTC. It yields the protein CASSSRQGREQFF.